The 27 T cell receptor beta chains listed next were all sequenced from one sample in a study of blood T cells in healthy people across ages. With a J-beta primer mix and a sample-barcoded 5' primer, a second PCR ran about 7 to 11 cycles. A single record per CDR3 protein comes from TCRdb applying MiXCR to the 5' RACE reads. The top ten hold roughly 20% of the sample, which has almost 800,000 distinct CDR3 sequences, roughly 64% seen once. Sequences were obtained from blood. These receptors all stem from a man aged 25-45 years in good health.

This clonotype was seen just once. The chain employs TRBV29-1 and TRBJ2-1; maybe TRBD2 (5 bases). Trimming pared 8 bases from V and 3 bases from J, leaving 14 bases between. CDR1 is SQVTM and CDR2 is ANQGSEA in the germline V gene. CDR3 size: 13 residues. CDR3 bases: TGCAGCTCAAAAGCAACTAGCTACAATGAGCAGTTCTTC. This gives the protein CSSKATSYNEQFF.

This chain joins TRBV6-5 and TRBJ1-1; D call uncertain. Trimming took off 9 bases at V and 9 bases at J, with 20 bases between the two ends. CDR1 MNHEY and CDR2 SVGAGI come from the germline V gene. This CDR3 contains 13 residues. The chain's CDR3 is CASFVGPGGQAFF. The CDR3 nucleotides read TGTGCCAGTTTTGTAGGGCCCGGTGGACAAGCTTTCTTT.

In DNA, the CDR3 is TGTGCCAGCAGTTCCCAGGGGGTCGAGCAGTACTTC. Protein product: CASSSQGVEQYF. The chain recombines TRBV6-2 or TRBV6-3 with TRBJ2-7, with 7 bases that match TRBD1. V gave up 4 bases and J gave up 6 bases; unmatched junction bases: 3. The CDR3 covers 12 residues. Germline CDR1 reads MNHEY; CDR2 reads SVGEGT.

The chain is built from TRBV6-2 or TRBV6-3 and TRBJ2-1; D possibly corresponds to TRBD1 (5 bases). The CDR3 is 15 amino acids. In germline, CDR1 is MNHEY, CDR2 SVGEGT. The V gene lost 2 bases and the J gene lost 2 bases, with 10 bases spanning the gap. This CDR3 is CASSYEGVPYNEQFF. In nucleotides, the CDR3 is TGTGCCAGCAGTTACGAAGGGGTCCCCTACAATGAGCAGTTCTTC.

J is TRBJ1-5 and V is TRBV10-3, with D tentatively TRBD1 (5 bases). The CDR3 sequence is 15 residues long. The germline V and J ends were trimmed by 5 bases and 2 bases, with 13 bases remaining between them. Germline CDR1 is ENHRY and CDR2 is SYGVKD. CDR3 region: CAISSGTSGNQPQHF. In nucleotides, the CDR3 is TGTGCCATCAGTTCCGGGACCTCAGGCAATCAGCCCCAGCATTTT.

Only a few counts were recorded for this clonotype. The rearrangement links TRBV5-6 to TRBJ1-6; tentative D call: TRBD1 (5 bases). V was shortened by 1 base and J by 5 bases, with 10 bases between the two germline ends. The germline gives CDR1 SGHDT, CDR2 YYEEEE. CDR3 size: 15 residues. The CDR3 coding sequence is TGTGCCAGCAGCTTGCTCGGGGGAAATAATTCACCCCTCCACTTT. Translation: CASSLLGGNNSPLHF.

This clonotype has a single count. The gene calls are TRBV11-2 and TRBJ2-1; D unclear. The germline gives CDR1 SGHAT, CDR2 FQNNGV. Trimming stripped 1 base from V and 10 bases from J, with 14 bases between. The CDR3 totals 14 residues. The DNA for the CDR3 is TGTGCCAGCAGCTTAGGTCCTAGTTTAAAGGAGCAGTTCTTC. Translated: CASSLGPSLKEQFF.

Comments on this clonotype: The junction differs from germline at one of its ends, possibly a read error. This chain links TRBV7-2 with TRBJ1-2, with 8 bases aligning to TRBD1. Germline V gene sequence: CDR1 SGHTA, CDR2 FQGNSA. This CDR3 spans 17 amino acids. The CDR3 spells CASSSRTGTLLNYGYTF. The CDR3, as DNA: TGTGCCAGCAGCTCGCGGACAGGGACCCTCCTTAACTATGGTTACACCTTC. The whole variable domain, remainder taken from reference TRBV7-2 and TRBJ1-2, is GAGVSQSPSNKVTEKGKDVELRCDPISGHTALYWYRQSLGQGLEFLIYFQGNSAPDKSGLPSDRFSAERTGGSVSTLTIQRTQQEDSAVYLCASSSRTGTLLNYGYTFGSGTRLTVV.

V is TRBV6-5 and J is TRBJ2-7; TRBD2 agrees at 11 bases. The CDR3 runs to 15 residues. V lost 4 bases to trimming and J lost 4 bases; unmatched junction nucleotides: 6. The germline V gene encodes CDR1 MNHEY and CDR2 SVGAGI. CDR3: CASSSSGTSGYEQYF. The DNA for the CDR3 is TGTGCCAGCAGTTCCTCCGGGACTAGCGGTTACGAGCAGTACTTC.

V usage is TRBV27 and J usage is TRBJ2-1, with 8 positions matching TRBD2. The J call is uncertain, as TRBJ2-7 better fits the DNA end. The length of the CDR3 is 14 residues. Germline CDR1 and CDR2: MNHEY and SMNVEV (reference sequence). The CDR3 reads CASSSGGSYNEQYF. As DNA, the CDR3 is TGTGCCAGCAGTAGCGGGGGCTCCTACAATGAGCAGTACTTC.

In its sample, this clonotype was seen a few times. The chain joins TRBV6-5 to TRBJ2-5, with 9 positions matching TRBD2. Germline V gives CDR1 MNHEY, CDR2 SVGAGI. This CDR3 is 15 amino acids long. V was clipped by 4 bases and J by 4 bases; unmatched bases: 7. DNA of the CDR3: TGTGCCAGCAGTTCCCTGTGGACTAGCGCAGAGACCCAGTACTTC. It codes for CASSSLWTSAETQYF.

J is TRBJ1-5 and V is TRBV9, with a weak D call TRBD1 (5 bases). Between the trimmed V and J ends, which lost 0 bases and 5 bases, there was a span of 9 bases. The CDR3 sequence is 14 residues long. CDR1 SGDLS and CDR2 YYNGEE come from the germline V gene. CDR3 in DNA: TGTGCCAGCAGCGTAGACGGGGGTCATCAGCCCCAGCATTTT. Protein: CASSVDGGHQPQHF.

This chain joins TRBV7-2 and TRBJ2-7; maybe TRBD1 (7 bases). CDR1 and CDR2 from the germline V gene are SGHTA and FQGNSA. Trimming cost V 1 base and J 8 bases, with 18 bases left between them. The CDR3 is 15 residues long. The CDR3 DNA reads TGTGCCAGCAGCTTAGAAGGGGGCCGGGGAGGAAAGCAGTACTTC. This codes for CASSLEGGRGGKQYF.

The CDR3 DNA is TGTGCCAGCAGTTACAGGATCCTCGGAGTCATGAACACTGAAGCTTTCTTT. Translated: CASSYRILGVMNTEAFF. The chain carries TRBV6-5 and TRBJ1-1, with D hard to call. V lost 2 bases and J lost 0, with 16 bases in between. The germline V gene encodes CDR1 MNHEY and CDR2 SVGAGI. This CDR3 has 17 residues.

The V call is TRBV20-1, the J call TRBJ2-5, with 8 bases fitting TRBD2. The V gene end was trimmed by 0 bases and the J gene end by 11 bases; junction bases not matched to a gene: 20. CDR3 length: 17 amino acids. Germline CDR1 and CDR2: DFQATT and SNEGSKA (reference sequence). CDR3 sequence: CSARDSYSASGYNEQYF. The CDR3 nucleotides read TGCAGTGCTAGAGATTCTTATTCGGCTAGCGGGTACAATGAGCAGTACTTC.

The chain is built from TRBV27 and TRBJ1-1; D possibly corresponds to TRBD1 (6 bases). Trimming shortened V by 10 bases and J by 1 base, and 19 bases separated the two germline ends. Germline loops: CDR1 MNHEY, CDR2 SMNVEV (reference sequence). This CDR3 contains 15 residues. The CDR3 loop is CATGRSGVGNTEAFF. CDR3 sequence (DNA): TGTGCCACCGGACGTTCAGGGGTGGGGAACACTGAAGCTTTCTTT.

J is TRBJ2-5 and V is TRBV4-3; 10 nucleotides align to TRBD2. J was trimmed by 11 bases and V by 0 bases; bases with no gene match: 12. CDR3 size: 16 residues. Germline CDR1 is LGHNA and CDR2 is YSLEER. DNA of the CDR3: TGCGCCAGCAGCCAAGATATAGCGGGAGGTGTCAATGAGCAGTACTTC. This sequence encodes CASSQDIAGGVNEQYF.

The V call is TRBV20-1, the J call TRBJ2-5; tentative D call: TRBD1 (5 bases). The CDR3 loop spans 13 amino acids. The germline V gene encodes CDR1 DFQATT and CDR2 SNEGSKA (reference sequence). Trimming removed 6 bases from V and 4 bases from J, with 15 bases in between. CDR3 in amino acids: CSAPVMGRETQYF. The CDR3 DNA sequence: TGCAGTGCCCCTGTGATGGGGCGAGAGACCCAGTACTTC.

This clonotype appeared once. This chain connects TRBV10-2 to TRBJ2-4, with a weak D call TRBD2 (6 bases). The CDR3 is made up of 11 amino acids. V was clipped by 8 bases and J by 13 bases, with 15 bases between them. The germline gives CDR1 WSHSY, CDR2 SAAADI. The CDR3 DNA follows: TGCGCCAGCGGGGATACGGGGGAGCAGTACTTC. The encoded protein is CASGDTGEQYF.

The chain carries TRBV28 and TRBJ1-5; TRBD1 matches 7 bases. CDR3 length equals 14 residues. The germline V gene has CDR1 MDHEN and CDR2 SYDVKM. Germline trimming cut 4 bases from V and 7 bases from J; bases unmatched to any gene: 7. Here the CDR3 DNA reads TGTGCCAGCAGTTCACAGGGGATAGGGCAGCCCCAGCATTTT. Encoded protein: CASSSQGIGQPQHF.

The chain combines TRBV27 with TRBJ2-3, with D perhaps matching TRBD2 (6 bases). Germline lookup yields CDR1 MNHEY and CDR2 SMNVEV (reference sequence). V lost 7 bases and J 7 bases, leaving 18 bases between the germline ends. The length of the CDR3 is 14 residues. CDR3 amino acids: CASTDRRDGNTQYF. DNA of the CDR3: TGTGCCAGCACGGACCGGCGGGATGGAAATACGCAGTATTTT.

The chain couples TRBV6-6 to TRBJ1-5, with unresolved D. CDR1 and CDR2 (germline): MNHNY, SVGAGI (reference sequence). V lost 8 bases and J lost 2, with 10 bases in between. The CDR3 loop spans 13 amino acids. CDR3 sequence: CASLAMRNQPQHF. The CDR3 DNA sequence: TGTGCCAGCCTGGCGATGCGCAATCAGCCCCAGCATTTT.

The chain carries TRBV12-3 or TRBV12-4 and TRBJ2-2; D gene ambiguous. The CDR3 is made up of 13 amino acids. The V and J ends lost 6 bases and 5 bases respectively, with 10 bases between them. The CDR3 reads CASRKDGTGELFF. The CDR3, as DNA: TGTGCCAGCAGGAAAGATGGGACCGGGGAGCTGTTTTTT.

The sample holds many counts of this clonotype. V usage is TRBV29-1 and J usage is TRBJ2-5, with 12 bases that match TRBD2. Germline CDR1 is SQVTM and CDR2 is ANQGSEA. The ends lost 3 bases at V and 5 bases at J; junction bases unmatched: 4. The CDR3 covers 14 residues. The CDR3 DNA reads as TGCAGCGTTGAGCTAGCGGGAGGGCAGGAGACCCAGTACTTC. It yields the protein CSVELAGGQETQYF. Full variable domain (rest looked up from reference TRBV29-1 and TRBJ2-5): SAVISQKPSRDICQRGTSLTIQCQVDSQVTMMFWYRQQPGQSLTLIATANQGSEATYESGFVIDKFPISRPNLTFSTLTVSNMSPEDSSIYLCSVELAGGQETQYFGPGTRLLVL.

The chain has TRBV11-3 and TRBJ2-3; 8 nucleotides line up with TRBD1. CDR3 length: 14 amino acids. With V trimmed by 2 bases and J by 4 bases, 2 bases remained unmatched. From germline, CDR1 is SGHNT and CDR2 YENEEA. The CDR3 spells CASSLRTGSDTQYF. DNA of the CDR3: TGTGCCAGCAGCTTAAGGACAGGGTCAGATACGCAGTATTTT. Complete variable domain (other parts from reference TRBV11-3 and TRBJ2-3): EAGVVQSPRYKIIEKKQPVAFWCNPISGHNTLYWYLQNLGQGPELLIRYENEEAVDDSQLPKDRFSAERLKGVDSTLKIQPAELGDSAVYLCASSLRTGSDTQYFGPGTRLTVL.

By share of the sample, this clonotype is medium-sized (0.01 to 0.1%). The chain employs TRBV7-9 and TRBJ2-7, with TRBD1 identical over 8 bases. The CDR3 contains 16 residues. Germline lookup yields CDR1 SEHNR and CDR2 FQNEAQ (reference sequence). The junction had 12 bases not matched to a gene; V was cut back by 5 bases and J by 3 bases. The CDR3 is CASSRGDRLFYYEQYF. In DNA, the CDR3 is TGTGCCAGCAGCCGAGGGGACAGGCTTTTTTACTACGAGCAGTACTTC.

This clonotype was counted at least ten times. This sequence joins TRBV7-2 and TRBJ2-7; 9 bases line up with TRBD2. V trimming: 5 bases; J trimming: 3 bases; junction bases outside the gene matches: 5. Germline assignment: CDR1 SGHTA and CDR2 FQGNSA. The length of the CDR3 is 14 residues. CDR3 bases: TGTGCCAGCAGCCGCAGCGGGGGGAACTACGAGCAGTACTTC. It specifies CASSRSGGNYEQYF. The variable domain in full, with the rest retrieved from reference TRBV7-2 and TRBJ2-7, is GAGVSQSPSNKVTEKGKDVELRCDPISGHTALYWYRQSLGQGLEFLIYFQGNSAPDKSGLPSDRFSAERTGGSVSTLTIQRTQQEDSAVYLCASSRSGGNYEQYFGPGTRLTVT.